The rows below give T cell receptor beta chains drawn from one sample of a study of T cell changes during pregnancy in multiple sclerosis. Assay used: immunoSEQ multiplex PCR; TCRdb lists only in-frame clones, some missing. The sample comprises roughly 74,000 clones, approximately 86% of which are singletons, and less than 3.5% rests with the top ten. Sample: peripheral blood, taken before pregnancy. The receptors come from a female donor with multiple sclerosis, enrolled in a pregnancy study. Both conserved end residues are part of each CDR3. A D gene is named only where the DNA matches it firmly. Clone size is stated in some rows and not others, as once, few, many or a class when expanded.

V gene	clone size	D gene	J gene	CDR3 DNA	CDR3 protein
TRBV5-1	NA	TRBD2	TRBJ2-1	TGCGCCAGCAGGACAGCGGGAGGGCCGGGCAATGAGCAGTTCTTC	CASRTAGGPGNEQFF
TRBV18	NA	NA	TRBJ2-5	TGTGCCAGCTCACCACCGGTCCGGGAGACCCAGTACTTC	CASSPPVRETQYF
TRBV30	NA	TRBD2	TRBJ2-2	TGTGCCTGGAGTGGGCTAGCGGGAGTTAGTTCCGGGGAGCTGTTTTTT	CAWSGLAGVSSGELFF
TRBV7-3	NA	TRBD1	TRBJ2-3	TGTGCCAGCAGCCCACAGGGGATCGGAGATACGCAGTATTTT	CASSPQGIGDTQYF
TRBV7-6	NA	NA	TRBJ1-2	TGTGCCAGCAGCCCCGGGGGGGGGCGCGACTATGGCTACACCTTC	CASSPGGGRDYGYTF
TRBV15	once	NA	TRBJ1-1	TGTGCCACCAGCAGACCACAGGGTAATGCTGAAGCTTTCTTT	CATSRPQGNAEAFF
TRBV6-1	NA	NA	TRBJ1-1	TGTGCCAGCGCTGCGGGTCTGAACACTGAAGCTTTCTTT	CASAAGLNTEAFF
TRBV5-1	NA	NA	TRBJ1-1	TGCGCCAGCAGCTTGGTGGGGGCTGCCGGTGAGGTTTTGGGCACTGAAGCTTTCTTT	CASSLVGAAGEVLGTEAFF
TRBV18	NA	TRBD1	TRBJ1-1	TGTGCCAGCTCAGGGGGACAGGGCATGAACACTGAAGCTTTCTTT	CASSGGQGMNTEAFF
TRBV6-5	NA	NA	TRBJ1-1	TGTGCCAGCAGTTACTCGTGGAGTCCCACTGAAGCTTTCTTT	CASSYSWSPTEAFF
TRBV7-9	NA	TRBD1	TRBJ1-1	TGTGCCAGCAGCCCGGACAGGGATGGGGCTGAAGCTTTCTTT	CASSPDRDGAEAFF
TRBV29-1	NA	NA	TRBJ1-1	TGCAGCGTTGGGACATCTAACACTGAAGCTTTCTTT	CSVGTSNTEAFF
TRBV18	many	NA	TRBJ1-1	TGTGCCAGCTCACCGCAGGAGGCTGAAGCTTTCTTT	CASSPQEAEAFF
TRBV6-1	NA	NA	TRBJ2-7	TGTGCCAGCAGTGAATTAACGAACAGCTGGTACGAGCAGTACTTC	CASSELTNSWYEQYF
TRBV7-2	NA	NA	TRBJ2-5	TGTGCCAGCAGCTTAGTCACAGTCCAAGAGACCCAGTACTTC	CASSLVTVQETQYF
TRBV5-1	NA	TRBD2	TRBJ2-1	TGCGCCAGCAGTCCCGCAATTCTAGCGGGAGGCGGTAATGAGCAGTTCTTC	CASSPAILAGGGNEQFF
TRBV7-9	NA	NA	TRBJ2-2	TGTGCCAGCAGCTTGAGCGGAAACACCGGGGAGCTGTTTTTT	CASSLSGNTGELFF
TRBV6-5	NA	NA	TRBJ2-1	TGTGCCAGCAATCCAATGGGGGAGGGGGACAATGAGCAGTTCTTC	CASNPMGEGDNEQFF
TRBV7-2	NA	TRBD2	TRBJ2-1	TGTGCCAGCAGCTTACTAGGACTAGTCCATGAGCAGTTCTTC	CASSLLGLVHEQFF
TRBV13	NA	NA	TRBJ1-1	TGTGCCAGCAGCTTCTCGACTGCCCGCACTGAAGCTTTCTTT	CASSFSTARTEAFF
TRBV30	NA	NA	TRBJ2-7	TGTGCCGGGAGCGGGTCCTACGAGCAGTACTTC	CAGSGSYEQYF
TRBV6-4	NA	NA	TRBJ2-1	TGTGCCAGCAGTGTGGAGGAAACAACCAATGAGCAGTTCTTC	CASSVEETTNEQFF
TRBV29-1	NA	NA	TRBJ2-2	TGCAGCGTTTCCAGGGCTTTCGGCACCGGGGAGCTGTTTTTT	CSVSRAFGTGELFF
TRBV7-2	NA	NA	TRBJ2-2	TGTGCCAGCAGTTTTAGGGCGAGGACACCGAACACCGGGGAGCTGTTTTTT	CASSFRARTPNTGELFF
TRBV30	NA	NA	TRBJ1-5	TGTGCCTGGAGTCCAGGGCATAGCAATCAGCCCCAGCATTTT	CAWSPGHSNQPQHF
TRBV5-4	NA	NA	TRBJ2-2	TGTGCCAGCAGCTTGGGCCCCCCAGGGGCATCCAACACCGGGGAGCTGTTTTTT	CASSLGPPGASNTGELFF
TRBV6-4	NA	TRBD1	TRBJ1-2	TGTGCCAGCCAGCCGGGACAGGGGAACTATGGCTACACCTTC	CASQPGQGNYGYTF
TRBV2	NA	NA	TRBJ2-1	TGTGCCAGCAGAACAGGTACATCCTACAATGAGCAGTTCTTC	CASRTGTSYNEQFF
TRBV5-4	NA	TRBD1	TRBJ2-5	TGTGCCAGCAGGAATCAGGGGGCCCCAGAGACCCAGTACTTC	CASRNQGAPETQYF
TRBV6-5	NA	NA	TRBJ1-1	TGTGCCAGCAGTTTTACCGGGGGAAGCACTGAAGCTTTCTTT	CASSFTGGSTEAFF
TRBV7-2	NA	TRBD2	TRBJ2-1	TGTGCCAGCAGCTTAGCTGTCACCGGGACTAGCTTTTCCAATGAGCAGTTCTTC	CASSLAVTGTSFSNEQFF
TRBV4-3	once	NA	TRBJ1-6	TGCGCCAGCAGCCAAGGACCTAGCTCCCTTAATTCACCCCTCCACTTT	CASSQGPSSLNSPLHF
TRBV7-2	NA	NA	TRBJ1-1	TGTGCCAGCACCTTGGGGCAGACGAACACTGAAGCTTTCTTT	CASTLGQTNTEAFF
TRBV10-1	once	NA	TRBJ2-7	TGCGCCAGCAGCGGACAGCCCTACGAGCAGTACTTC	CASSGQPYEQYF
TRBV7-2	once	NA	TRBJ1-5	TGTGCCAGCAGCTTAGAAGGTTGGGCTCAGCCCCAGCATTTT	CASSLEGWAQPQHF
TRBV9	NA	NA	TRBJ1-2	TGTGCCAGCAGCGAACTTCAGGGGTATGGCTACACCTTC	CASSELQGYGYTF
TRBV27	NA	NA	TRBJ1-6	TGTGCCAGCACCCAGACACGCCAGAGCTCCTATAATTCACCCCTCCACTTT	CASTQTRQSSYNSPLHF
TRBV4-2	once	TRBD2	TRBJ2-1	TGTGCCAGCAGCCAAGATATGGGAGGAGCGGGAGCGGAGCGCAATGAGCAGTTCTTC	CASSQDMGGAGAERNEQFF
TRBV27	NA	TRBD2	TRBJ2-3	TGTGCCAGCACCCCCAGAAGCGGGGGGGCCACAGATACGCAGTATTTT	CASTPRSGGATDTQYF
TRBV7-9	NA	TRBD1	TRBJ1-1	TGTGCCAGCAGCTTCGAGATAGGACAGGCGAACACTGAAGCTTTCTTT	CASSFEIGQANTEAFF
TRBV5-1	NA	TRBD2	TRBJ2-1	TGCGCCAGCAGCTTGAGTCTAGCGGGGGAAGGGGAGCAGTTCTTC	CASSLSLAGEGEQFF
TRBV5-6	NA	TRBD2	TRBJ2-7	TGTGCCAGCAGCTTGTCCCTAGCGGGAGGTGAGCAGTACTTC	CASSLSLAGGEQYF
TRBV27	NA	NA	TRBJ2-1	TGTGCCAGCAGTGGGTATGTCGGGTCCTACTACAATGAGCAGTTCTTC	CASSGYVGSYYNEQFF
TRBV6-8	NA	NA	TRBJ1-5	TGTGCCAGCAGTCTAGACAGGCGCAATCAGCCCCAGCATTTT	CASSLDRRNQPQHF
TRBV6-5	NA	NA	TRBJ1-1	TGTGCCAGCAGTTACTCATTGGCGAACACTGAAGCTTTCTTT	CASSYSLANTEAFF
TRBV2	NA	TRBD1	TRBJ2-2	TGTGCCAGCAGTGACAAGACAGGGGTCAAGGTTACCGGGGAGCTGTTTTTT	CASSDKTGVKVTGELFF
TRBV21-1	NA	NA	TRBJ1-6	TGTGCCAGCAGCAAAGGGGACAATAATTCACCCCTCCACTTT	CASSKGDNNSPLHF
TRBV19	NA	NA	TRBJ2-7	TGTGCCAGTAGCGATATACAGGGCGAAGGGTACGAGCAGTACTTC	CASSDIQGEGYEQYF
TRBV9	NA	TRBD1	TRBJ1-1	TGTGCCAGCAGCGTCAGCGGAACAGGGGTTACTGAAGCTTTCTTT	CASSVSGTGVTEAFF
TRBV27	few	NA	TRBJ1-2	TGTGCCAGCAGGGCCGAGGGCCTCTATGGCTACACCTTC	CASRAEGLYGYTF
TRBV29-1	NA	NA	TRBJ1-1	TGCAGCGTCGCACTTGGGGGGGACACTGAAGCTTTCTTT	CSVALGGDTEAFF
TRBV11-2	NA	NA	TRBJ1-6	TGTGCCAGCAGCTTAGAGGCAGGGAAATTGAGATCACCCCTCCACTTT	CASSLEAGKLRSPLHF
TRBV5-4	NA	TRBD2	TRBJ2-1	TGTGCCAGCAGCTTGGTCAGCGGGGAAGAGCAGTTCTTC	CASSLVSGEEQFF
TRBV11-2	NA	TRBD2	TRBJ2-5	TGTGCCAGCAGCCAGGGACTAGCGGAGACCCAGTACTTC	CASSQGLAETQYF